This passage covers 12 T cell receptor beta chains from one sample sequenced in a study of identical twins (dated by TCRdb to 2015 to 2016). The library was made by 5' RACE. TCRdb records Illumina HiSeq 2000 as the sequencer. Clones were called with MiXCR by TCRdb after fastp trimmed the public reads at Q25, and only in-frame beta chains were retained. Rows are unified per CDR3 protein, each entry keeping the most common DNA and genes. Present in this sample are about 520,000 distinct CDR3 sequences, 20% to 25% of which were seen just once. The top ten clonotypes cover about 0.91% of the sample. This same sample was also taken into another study, of T cells expressing NK-cell markers.

Specimen: CD4+ T cells sorted from blood. These receptors were collected from a woman aged 18-30 years in good health.

This clonotype was counted between two and nine times. V gene TRBV5-1 combines with J gene TRBJ2-3, with no clear D. Trimming left V 0 bases short and J 4 bases short, with 15 bases between. CDR3 length equals 16 residues. Germline loops: CDR1 SGHRS, CDR2 YFSETQ. The CDR3 protein is CASSLDGRQVPDTQYF. The DNA for the CDR3 is TGCGCCAGCAGCTTGGATGGGCGCCAGGTCCCAGATACGCAGTATTTT. Combining the CDR3 with reference TRBV5-1 and TRBJ2-3 gives the whole variable domain KAGVTQTPRYLIKTRGQQVTLSCSPISGHRSVSWYQQTPGQGLQFLFEYFSETQRNKGNFPGRFSGRQFSNSRSEMNVSTLELGDSALYLCASSLDGRQVPDTQYFGPGTRLTVL.

The chain combines TRBV3-1 with TRBJ1-6; no definite D call. The CDR3 is 14 residues long. Germline CDR1 is LGHDT and CDR2 is YNNKEL (reference sequence). V was cut by 0 bases and J by 10 bases, with 10 bases left in between. The CDR3 reads CASSQDYPNSPLHF. CDR3 DNA sequence: TGTGCCAGCAGCCAAGATTATCCAAACTCACCCCTCCACTTT.

V gene TRBV7-2 combines with J gene TRBJ2-7, with D tentatively TRBD2 (6 bases). The V end lost 2 bases, the J end lost 3 bases, and 11 bases lay between the germline ends. The CDR3 is made up of 14 amino acids. CDR1 and CDR2 from the germline V gene are SGHTA and FQGNSA. This CDR3 reads CASSLFGTYYEQYF. CDR3 bases: TGTGCCAGCAGCTTATTCGGGACTTACTACGAGCAGTACTTC.

There are a few counts of this clonotype. The chain uses TRBV20-1 and TRBJ2-7; D could derive from TRBD1 or TRBD2 (5 bases each). CDR3 length: 14 residues. Trimming cost V 3 bases and J 10 bases, with 22 bases left between them. Germline loops: CDR1 DFQATT, CDR2 SNEGSKA (reference sequence). CDR3 sequence (DNA): TGCAGTGCTAGGGTTCACGGGGCCTCGAACTCCCAGTACTTC. Translating gives CSARVHGASNSQYF.

The sample holds a few counts of this clonotype. V gene TRBV10-3 combines with J gene TRBJ2-1, with 10 bases identical to TRBD2. V was clipped by 4 bases and J by 7 bases; unmatched bases: 10. There are 16 residues in the CDR3. From germline, CDR1 is ENHRY and CDR2 SYGVKD. CDR3 nucleotides: TGTGCCATCAGTGTGGGAGAGCGGGAGGGCGGTAATGAGCAGTTCTTC. It encodes CAISVGEREGGNEQFF.

This clonotype was observed a single time. V is TRBV6-1 and J is TRBJ1-6; perhaps TRBD1 as D (6 bases). The CDR3 contains 13 residues. Germline V gene sequence: CDR1 MNHNS, CDR2 SASEGT. V gave up 7 bases and J gave up 10 bases, with 14 bases separating them. As DNA, the CDR3 is TGTGCCAGCACCACAGGGAAGGAGTCACCCCTCCACTTT. Its translation is CASTTGKESPLHF.

Remarks on this clonotype: A read error may produce the germline difference seen at one junction end. This chain links TRBV7-7 with TRBJ2-1, with a possible D match to TRBD1 (5 bases). Germline V lookup: CDR1 SSHAT, CDR2 FNYEAQ (reference sequence). This CDR3 has 13 residues. DNA for the CDR3: TGTGCTAGCAGCTTCGACAGCCACAATGAGCAGTTCTTC. It translates to CASSFDSHNEQFF.

This clonotype came up a few times. The chain couples TRBV7-9 to TRBJ2-3; perhaps TRBD1 as D (5 bases). V was shortened by 1 base and J by 6 bases, with 14 bases between the two germline ends. Germline V gene lookup returns CDR1 SEHNR and CDR2 FQNEAQ (reference sequence). The CDR3 runs to 15 residues. The CDR3 sequence is CASSLEGARRDTQYF. For the CDR3, the DNA is TGTGCCAGCAGCTTAGAAGGGGCCAGGCGGGATACGCAGTATTTT.

This clonotype was seen only a few times. The chain is built from TRBV6-2 or TRBV6-3 and TRBJ1-5; D not resolved. The germline V gene has CDR1 MNHEY and CDR2 SVGEGT. V was trimmed by 8 bases and J by 6 bases, leaving 17 bases between them. This CDR3 comprises 14 residues. CDR3 amino acids: CASDSGEGPQPQHF. CDR3 DNA: TGTGCCAGCGACTCCGGGGAAGGCCCTCAGCCCCAGCATTTT.

The chain couples TRBV7-8 to TRBJ2-7; D remains ambiguous. V was clipped by 4 bases and J by 3 bases, with 16 bases between them. The CDR3 loop spans 15 amino acids. Germline V lookup: CDR1 SGHVS, CDR2 FQNEAQ. The CDR3 loop reads CASSSFGVPDYEQYF. CDR3 bases: TGTGCCAGCAGCTCATTTGGAGTTCCCGACTACGAGCAGTACTTC.

CDR3 protein: CASSSGTGDHQPQHF. The CDR3 coding sequence is TGTGCCAGCAGTTCGGGGACAGGGGATCATCAGCCCCAGCATTTT. The V gene is TRBV12-3 or TRBV12-4, the J gene TRBJ1-5, with TRBD1 matching 10 bases. CDR3 length equals 15 residues. Trimming took 4 bases from V and 5 from J; bases not matched to a gene: 5.

This clonotype was observed a few times. This chain uses TRBV5-1 with TRBJ2-5, with D possibly matching TRBD2 (6 bases). Germline V gene lookup returns CDR1 SGHRS and CDR2 YFSETQ. The CDR3 consists of 15 residues. The V end was cut by 6 bases, the J end by 5 bases, with 20 bases between. Here the CDR3 reads CASIYAREWRETQYF. The CDR3 DNA reads as TGCGCCAGCATTTACGCCCGGGAGTGGCGGGAGACCCAGTACTTC.